The T cell receptor (beta chain) under discussion was sequenced for a study of CD8 T cells in ankylosing spondylitis. Study-level results: Significantly higher representation of disease-linked clones was reported for matched ankylosing spondylitis synovial fluid. Seemingly distinctive of ankylosing spondylitis blood was a TCR beta motif formed by eight highly homologous variants.

Germline V CDR1 and CDR2: SGHRS, YFSETQ. The CDR3 length is 15 residues. V was shortened by 0 bases and J by 4 bases, with 12 bases between the two germline ends. Molecular-barcoded quantitative 5'-RACE produced these TCR beta libraries. TCRdb analysed the 5' RACE reads with MiXCR anew, one entry per CDR3 protein. The sample has 250,000 to 400,000 distinct CDR3 sequences; roughly 11% are singletons. Regarding this clonotype: Its antigen is not known.

The genes are TRBV5-1 and TRBJ2-3; D remains unclear. The clonotype comes from a female donor with ankylosing spondylitis or in good health (not recorded which). Sequenced material: blood, either unsorted or a sorted T cell fraction (not recorded which). This CDR3 is CASSLGRSTADTQYF. The DNA of the CDR3 is TGCGCCAGCAGCTTGGGCCGTAGCACCGCAGATACGCAGTATTTT. Based on the CDR3 plus reference TRBV5-1 and TRBJ2-3, the full variable domain is KAGVTQTPRYLIKTRGQQVTLSCSPISGHRSVSWYQQTPGQGLQFLFEYFSETQRNKGNFPGRFSGRQFSNSRSEMNVSTLELGDSALYLCASSLGRSTADTQYFGPGTRLTVL.